This T cell receptor beta chain was recovered during a study of cytomegalovirus exposure and HLA in healthy donors. Broader study findings: Analyses of presence/absence relied on an assumption of roughly uniform sequencing depth across donors. One cluster of highly shared sequence variants probably arose as a sequencing artifact.

Donors counted as nominally healthy when sampled, yet unrecorded immune exposures were likely. With 60 Vbeta and 13 Jbeta primers, the PCR was carried out. Under the authors' procedure: Among the unique TCR beta chains that a later analysis counted, around 82 million in all, roughly 11 million were shared. Generated by immunoSEQ multiplex PCR, the TCRdb table keeps only in-frame clones and is missing some. D and trimming come from the DNA, and the V and J calls and clone size come from that table. Of fewer than 60,000 clones listed, roughly 72% were seen once; the top ten hold 22%. CDR1 is SEHNR and CDR2 is FQNEAQ in the germline V gene (reference sequence). V lost 7 bases and J lost 8, with 14 bases in between. This CDR3 is 12 amino acids long. Turning to this clone: Antigen: not known.

The sample was PBMCs. The rearrangement links TRBV7-9 to TRBJ1-1; possible D gene TRBD1, 6 bases. The TCR originated in a woman in her 50s in good health and CMV-seropositive. CDR3 DNA sequence: TGTGCCAGCAACGAATCCGGGACAGAAGCTTTCTTT. Amino acid sequence: CASNESGTEAFF. Supplemented by reference TRBV7-9 and TRBJ1-1, the full variable domain reads DTGVSQNPRHKITKRGQNVTFRCDPISEHNRLYWYRQTLGQGPEFLTYFQNEAQLEKSRLLSDRFSAERPKGSFSTLEIQRTEQGDSAMYLCASNESGTEAFFGQGTRLTVV.